This T cell receptor (beta chain) was sequenced during a study of blood T cells in healthy people across ages. This clonotype was detected a few times. As yet, its antigen is unknown. With 5 bases removed from V and 4 bases from J, the gap between germline ends came to 4 bases. This CDR3 comprises 11 residues. Germline assignment: CDR1 MDHEN and CDR2 SYDVKM. Study-wide results and caveats: The recorded TCR beta diversity per million T cells decreased in a roughly linear manner with age.

Sample-barcoded 5' priming and a J-beta primer mix drove a second PCR of roughly 6 to 12 cycles. In TCRdb, the 5' RACE reads were re-called with MiXCR into one record per CDR3 protein. The table includes almost 1 million distinct CDR3 sequences, just over 50% detected once. The gene calls are TRBV28 and TRBJ2-3, with D hard to call. The sequence was obtained from an older woman in good health. The material sequenced was blood. In DNA, the CDR3 is TGTGCCAGCAGTAAGTCAGATACGCAGTATTTT. Translated, it gives CASSKSDTQYF. Full variable domain (remainder filled in from reference TRBV28 and TRBJ2-3): DVKVTQSSRYLVKRTGEKVFLECVQDMDHENMFWYRQDPGLGLRLIYFSYDVKMKEKGDIPEGYSVSREKKERFSLILESASTNQTSMYLCASSKSDTQYFGPGTRLTVL.